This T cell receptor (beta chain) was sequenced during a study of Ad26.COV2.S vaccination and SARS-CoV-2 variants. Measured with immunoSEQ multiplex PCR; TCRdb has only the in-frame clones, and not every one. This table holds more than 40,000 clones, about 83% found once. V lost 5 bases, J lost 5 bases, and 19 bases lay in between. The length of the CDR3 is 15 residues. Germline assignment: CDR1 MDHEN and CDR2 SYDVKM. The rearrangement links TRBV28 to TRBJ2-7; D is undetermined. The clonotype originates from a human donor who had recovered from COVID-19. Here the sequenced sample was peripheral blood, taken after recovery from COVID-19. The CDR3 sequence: CASSETGSGWDEQYF. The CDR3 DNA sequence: TGTGCCAGCAGTGAAACCGGGTCCGGGTGGGACGAGCAGTACTTC.